One sample yielded the 2 T cell receptor beta chains listed below, sequenced in a study of blood T cell repertoires in COVID-19. Repertoires were generated with immunoSEQ multiplex PCR, while TCRdb's copy carries only in-frame clones and drops some. The sample lists 120,000 to 150,000 clones, about 87% occurring once. Material: peripheral blood. The receptors here all came from a woman in her fifties or sixties with active or convalescent COVID-19.

The rearrangement uses TRBV19 and TRBJ2-7; 9 bases align to TRBD1. The CDR3 totals 19 residues. J lost 1 base, V lost 5 bases, and 18 bases had no gene match. Germline values: CDR1 LNHDA, CDR2 SQIVND (reference sequence). The CDR3 DNA follows: TGTGCCAGTAGTCCACGTCCCGGGACAGGGAGGAGTTGGTCCTACGAGCAGTACTTC. It encodes CASSPRPGTGRSWSYEQYF.

This clone was detected once. This chain connects TRBV6-2 or TRBV6-3 to TRBJ1-2; no reliable D call. Germline CDR1 is MNHEY and CDR2 is SVGEGT. This CDR3 spans 12 amino acids. V lost 4 bases and J 7 bases, leaving 10 bases between the germline ends. CDR3 nucleotide sequence: TGTGCCAGCAGTTCCACGATAGTTGGCTACACCTTC. Translation: CASSSTIVGYTF.